One and the same sample provided the 5 T cell receptor beta chains below, sequenced in a study of CD8 T cells in ankylosing spondylitis (dated by TCRdb to about 2017). The investigation overall reported the following: A TCR beta motif of 7 or 8 highly homologous amino acid variants appeared characteristic of blood from ankylosing spondylitis patients.

Library creation used 5' RACE. The data were produced on an Illumina HiSeq 2500. The public reads were run again by TCRdb, first through fastp at Q25 and then through MiXCR, and only productive beta chains were kept. One record per CDR3 amino acid sequence lists the most common genes and DNA. Across this sample there are about 220,000 distinct CDR3 sequences, with 6% to 8.5% seen only once. 14% of the sample rests with the top ten. These receptors have no identified antigens. Input material: blood, either unsorted or a sorted T cell fraction (not recorded which). Receptors were obtained from a male donor with ankylosing spondylitis.

This clonotype was picked up many times. J is TRBJ2-1 and V is TRBV7-9; D is undetermined. V lost 2 bases and J 8 bases, leaving 10 bases between the germline ends. This CDR3 comprises 13 residues. Germline CDR1 and CDR2: SEHNR and FQNEAQ (reference sequence). The CDR3 region is CASSLTLQDEQFF. The CDR3 region has the DNA TGTGCCAGCAGCTTAACCCTTCAGGATGAGCAGTTCTTC.

This sequence joins TRBV11-1 and TRBJ2-2; TRBD2 agrees at 8 bases. The CDR3 is made up of 18 amino acids. Germline loops: CDR1 SGHAT, CDR2 FQDESV (reference sequence). Trimming at V came to 4 bases and at J to 6 bases, leaving 16 bases not matched to a gene. CDR3 sequence (DNA): TGTGCCAGCAGCTCGTACGGCGTGTCGGGAGGGCTTTCCGGGGAGCTGTTTTTT. Translating it yields CASSSYGVSGGLSGELFF.

This clonotype was observed many times. The rearrangement uses TRBV24-1 and TRBJ2-5; D is ambiguous. Trimming removed 1 base from V and 5 bases from J, with 7 bases in between. The CDR3 spans 13 residues. Looked up from germline, CDR1 is KGHDR and CDR2 is SFDVKD. CDR3 protein: CATSDLTQETQYF. The CDR3 DNA is TGTGCCACCAGTGATTTAACGCAGGAGACCCAGTACTTC.

This clonotype has a count of ten or more. This chain joins TRBV20-1 and TRBJ2-3, with D perhaps matching TRBD1 or TRBD2 (5 bases each). The CDR3 extends over 14 amino acids. V lost 5 bases, J lost 2 bases, and 14 bases lay in between. The germline CDR1 and CDR2 sequences are DFQATT and SNEGSKA (reference sequence). The CDR3 loop reads CSARPMGVTDTQYF. The CDR3 DNA reads as TGCAGTGCTCGACCAATGGGGGTCACAGATACGCAGTATTTT.

This clonotype has ten or more counts. The chain uses TRBV4-1 and TRBJ2-7; 15 bases are shared with TRBD2. This CDR3 has 16 residues. J gave up 6 bases and V 4 bases, and 7 bases lay outside the gene matches. The germline gives CDR1 MGHRA, CDR2 YSYEKL. DNA of the CDR3: TGCGCCAGCAGCCGAGAAGGGACTAGCGGGAGGACCGAGCAGTACTTC. Translated: CASSREGTSGRTEQYF.